Presented here are 5 T cell receptor beta chains from one specimen sequenced in a study of read filtering for tumor transcriptome and immune sequencing. The library was built from roughly 400 ng RNA with molecular barcoded adaptors for alpha/delta and beta/gamma chains. TCRdb reprocessed the reads via MiXCR and lists one record per CDR3 protein. The sample holds under 30,000 distinct CDR3 sequences, roughly 23% seen once. Sequencing was done on a sample of a population of CD138-negative cells sorted from bone marrow. The receptors were sampled from a donor aged 40 or over with multiple myeloma.

This clonotype was observed at least ten times. This chain links TRBV5-5 with TRBJ2-3; 8 bases match TRBD1. CDR3 length equals 16 residues. The germline gives CDR1 SGHKS, CDR2 YYEKEE (reference sequence). Trimming removed 0 bases from V and 3 bases from J; junction bases left unmatched: 6. The CDR3 sequence is CASSLGAGGGTDTQYF. The DNA of the CDR3 is TGTGCCAGCAGCTTGGGGGCAGGGGGCGGAACAGATACGCAGTATTTT.

This clonotype turned up a few times. The chain couples TRBV2 to TRBJ1-5; perhaps TRBD1 as D (6 bases). Germline V gene data show CDR1 as SNHLY and CDR2 as FYNNEI. V lost 6 bases, J lost 2 bases, and 17 bases lay in between. This CDR3 has 16 residues. The CDR3 DNA is TGTGCCAGCAGCCGACAGGTTGGGTTCGGCAATCAGCCCCAGCATTTT. Translation gives CASSRQVGFGNQPQHF.

This clonotype was seen repeatedly, ten times or more. The rearrangement uses TRBV28 and TRBJ1-1; D uncertain. Trimming removed 4 bases from V and 2 bases from J, with 5 bases in between. The CDR3 runs to 12 residues. Per germline, CDR1 MDHEN and CDR2 SYDVKM. CDR3: CASSSPNTEAFF. The CDR3 region has the DNA TGTGCCAGCAGTTCGCCAAACACTGAAGCTTTCTTT. Using reference TRBV28 and TRBJ1-1 for the parts outside the CDR3, the full variable domain is DVKVTQSSRYLVKRTGEKVFLECVQDMDHENMFWYRQDPGLGLRLIYFSYDVKMKEKGDIPEGYSVSREKKERFSLILESASTNQTSMYLCASSSPNTEAFFGQGTRLTVV.

This clonotype was found many times. The V and J genes are TRBV29-1 and TRBJ2-2; D is ambiguous. The CDR3 sequence is 14 residues long. V shed 6 bases and J shed 0 bases, with 11 bases lying between them. Germline CDR1 and CDR2: SQVTM and ANQGSEA. The CDR3 region is CSVLVIANTGELFF. CDR3 DNA: TGCAGCGTCCTAGTGATCGCGAACACCGGGGAGCTGTTTTTT.

In this sample, this clonotype turned up many times. In DNA, the CDR3 is TGTGCCAGCACCTTCCTATGGGGGTCATCCTACGAGCAGTACTTC. The encoded protein is CASTFLWGSSYEQYF. The chain couples TRBV3-1 to TRBJ2-7, with D tentatively TRBD1 or TRBD2 (5 bases each). Trimming took 7 bases from V and 1 from J, leaving 17 bases between them. This CDR3 has 15 amino acids. Germline lookup yields CDR1 LGHDT and CDR2 YNNKEL (reference sequence).